This T cell receptor beta chain stems from a study of T cells in Graves' hyperthyroidism and ophthalmopathy. The CDR3 totals 15 residues. V dropped 2 bases and J dropped 6; count of bases not matched to a gene: 6. Germline V CDR1 and CDR2: LNHNV, YYDKDF (reference sequence). Authors of the study amplified TCR beta CDR3 regions from RNA transcripts. Primed by the HTBI set, a first-round RT-PCR was run on the TCR CDR3. TCRdb re-derived calls from the multiplex PCR reads in MiXCR, one entry per CDR3 protein. The sample yields roughly 740,000 distinct CDR3 sequences, 15% to 20% seen once. A few counts support this clonotype. Exclusion of patients followed from uncontrolled infection, other autoimmune disease, pregnancy or lactation.

Sample: blood. The V gene is TRBV15, the J gene TRBJ1-4, with 7 bases fitting TRBD1. The clonotype was recovered from a man aged 18 to 29 with Graves' hyperthyroidism. The CDR3 DNA reads as TGTGCCACCAGCAGACTAGGACAGGTGGATGAAAAACTGTTTTTT. This encodes CATSRLGQVDEKLFF.